The entry below gives a single T cell receptor (beta chain) sequence along with its context. Libraries were prepared by immunoSEQ multiplex PCR; TCRdb keeps only in-frame clonotypes and omits some of them. The data contain 250,000 to 350,000 clones, approximately 83% of them seen just once; the ten biggest clones take up 15% to 19%. This sample was included in a study of blood T cell repertoires in COVID-19. Looking at the study overall: There were acute and convalescent COVID-19 samples, and they came from the United States, Italy and Spain.

CDR1 is LGHDT, CDR2 YNNKEL, per germline (reference sequence). Trimming cost V 4 bases and J 6 bases; bases outside gene matches: 7. The CDR3 sequence is 15 residues long. This receptor was taken from a person aged 70 to 85 with COVID-19, enrolled during active disease. Specimen: peripheral blood. The rearrangement joins TRBV3-1 (or the pseudogene TRBV3-2) to TRBJ2-1; 9 bases agree with TRBD2. The CDR3 coding sequence is TGTGCCAGCAGCCTCCCCGCGGGGGGGCTCAATGAGCAGTTCTTC. As protein: CASSLPAGGLNEQFF.